Each of the 27 T cell receptor beta chains below was sequenced from the same sample in a study of cytotoxic CD8 clonotypes in ibrutinib-treated CLL. The protocol was immunoSEQ multiplex PCR, while the TCRdb copy is restricted to in-frame clones and leaves out a portion. The data contain some 85,000 clones, around 77% of them singletons. This specimen was PBMCs, taken after 24 months of ibrutinib treatment. The receptors here all came from a human donor with chronic lymphocytic leukemia.

The chain employs TRBV7-2 and TRBJ2-5, with 11 bases aligning to TRBD2. After removal of 1 base from V and 6 bases from J, the junction contained 4 bases not matched to a gene. The CDR3 spans 15 residues. Germline V gene sequence: CDR1 SGHTA, CDR2 FQGNSA. CDR3 in DNA: TGTGCCAGCAGCTTAGTAGCGGGGGGGACGAAGACCCAGTACTTC. Its translation: CASSLVAGGTKTQYF.

The chain links TRBV19 to TRBJ2-7, with TRBD1 matching 12 bases. The CDR3 is 15 residues long. V dropped 6 bases and J dropped 5; count of bases not matched to a gene: 8. Germline-derived CDR1 and CDR2 are LNHDA and SQIVND (reference sequence). The CDR3 DNA reads as TGTGCCAGTAGCCCTCGGGGACAGGGGGCAGACGAGCAGTACTTC. Amino acids: CASSPRGQGADEQYF. The entire variable domain, with the rest obtained from reference TRBV19 and TRBJ2-7, is as follows: DGGITQSPKYLFRKEGQNVTLSCEQNLNHDAMYWYRQDPGQGLRLIYYSQIVNDFQKGDIAEGYSVSREKKESFPLTVTSAQKNPTAFYLCASSPRGQGADEQYFGPGTRLTVT.

V gene TRBV5-6 combines with J gene TRBJ2-3, with D perhaps TRBD1 or TRBD2 (5 bases each). The CDR3 runs to 17 residues. Germline CDR1 reads SGHDT; CDR2 reads YYEEEE. Trimming left V 2 bases short and J 0 bases short, with 16 bases between. The CDR3 sequence is CASSFLRQGDSTDTQYF. For the CDR3, the DNA is TGTGCCAGCAGCTTTCTCCGTCAGGGAGATAGCACAGATACGCAGTATTTT.

This clone was detected a few times. This chain uses TRBV18 with TRBJ2-7; 12 nucleotides align to TRBD2. CDR1 and CDR2 (germline): KGHSH, LQKENI. V shed 0 bases and J 4 bases; nucleotides not matched to a gene: 7. The CDR3 has 17 residues. The CDR3 loop reads CASSPPGLAGGPYEQYF. The CDR3 DNA follows: TGTGCCAGCTCACCACCGGGGCTAGCGGGAGGGCCGTACGAGCAGTACTTC.

This clone was recorded only once. The chain combines TRBV4-1 with TRBJ1-5; D is ambiguous. Trimming shortened V by 4 bases and J by 0 bases, and 10 bases separated the two germline ends. CDR3 length: 15 amino acids. Germline CDR1 and CDR2: MGHRA and YSYEKL. The CDR3 spells CASSPDGHSNQPQHF. CDR3 nucleotides: TGCGCCAGCAGCCCTGACGGTCATAGCAATCAGCCCCAGCATTTT.

The J gene is TRBJ1-4, the V gene TRBV19, with 8 positions matching TRBD1. Germline trimming cut 5 bases from V and 7 bases from J; bases unmatched to any gene: 6. Germline assignment: CDR1 LNHDA and CDR2 SQIVND (reference sequence). CDR3 length equals 14 residues. CDR3 protein: CASSFDRGSEKLFF. CDR3 DNA: TGTGCCAGTAGTTTCGACAGGGGAAGTGAAAAACTGTTTTTT.

The CDR3 coding sequence is TGCGCCAGCAGCTTGGGGCGACTAGCTAGTAGCACAGATACGCAGTATTTT. It specifies CASSLGRLASSTDTQYF. The chain has TRBV5-1 and TRBJ2-3; 7 bases agree with TRBD2. V lost 0 bases to trimming and J lost 0 bases; unmatched junction nucleotides: 7. The CDR3 length is 17 residues. CDR1 is SGHRS, CDR2 YFSETQ, per germline. Together with reference TRBV5-1 and TRBJ2-3, the CDR3 gives the full variable domain: KAGVTQTPRYLIKTRGQQVTLSCSPISGHRSVSWYQQTPGQGLQFLFEYFSETQRNKGNFPGRFSGRQFSNSRSEMNVSTLELGDSALYLCASSLGRLASSTDTQYFGPGTRLTVL.

The chain uses TRBV30 and TRBJ2-5, with D possibly called TRBD1 or TRBD2 (6 bases each). Germline V gene data show CDR1 as GTSNPN and CDR2 as SVGIG (reference sequence). Trimming took off 2 bases at V and 4 bases at J, with 14 bases between the two ends. The length of the CDR3 is 14 residues. In DNA, the CDR3 is TGTGCCTGGAGTACGGGGGCCAATGGAGAGACCCAGTACTTC. Amino acid sequence: CAWSTGANGETQYF.

On this clone itself: Other nucleotide sequences from this sample produce the same CDR3. This chain uses TRBV5-1 with TRBJ1-4; TRBD1 might be the D (6 bases). V lost 4 bases to trimming and J lost 7 bases, with 14 bases between them. This CDR3 contains 14 residues. Germline V CDR1 and CDR2: SGHRS, YFSETQ. This CDR3 reads CASSVGGQGEKLFF. The CDR3 nucleotides read TGCGCCAGCAGCGTCGGGGGGCAGGGTGAAAAACTGTTTTTT.

The chain is built from TRBV5-1 and TRBJ2-3; TRBD1 aligns across 8 bases. Germline lookup yields CDR1 SGHRS and CDR2 YFSETQ. This CDR3 is 15 amino acids long. V shed 3 bases, J shed 3 bases, and the junction held 6 bases outside the gene matches. The CDR3 region has the DNA TGCGCCAGCAGCTCCGGACAGGGAAAAACAGATACGCAGTATTTT. Amino acid sequence: CASSSGQGKTDTQYF. Complete variable domain (other parts from reference TRBV5-1 and TRBJ2-3): KAGVTQTPRYLIKTRGQQVTLSCSPISGHRSVSWYQQTPGQGLQFLFEYFSETQRNKGNFPGRFSGRQFSNSRSEMNVSTLELGDSALYLCASSSGQGKTDTQYFGPGTRLTVL.

The chain uses TRBV5-8 and TRBJ2-2; D could derive from TRBD1 or TRBD2 (5 bases each). Germline V CDR1 and CDR2: SGHTS, YDEGEE. This CDR3 spans 16 amino acids. Deletions cut 1 base from V and 1 base from J, with 11 bases between. For the CDR3, the DNA is TGTGCCAGCAGCTTGTGGGGACGGGGGAACACCGGGGAGCTGTTTTTT. Its protein product is CASSLWGRGNTGELFF.

The chain has TRBV27 and TRBJ2-7; TRBD2 aligns across 8 bases. This CDR3 is built from 14 residues. Germline V gene data show CDR1 as MNHEY and CDR2 as SMNVEV (reference sequence). The trim removed 5 bases at V and 2 bases at J, leaving 5 bases unmatched. CDR3 protein: CASSASGPAYEQYF. For the CDR3, the DNA is TGTGCCAGCAGTGCTAGCGGGCCCGCCTACGAGCAGTACTTC.

V and J are TRBV30 and TRBJ2-1; 12 bases are a match to TRBD2. The V segment lost 5 bases and the J segment 7 bases; nucleotides outside the gene matches: 6. The CDR3 totals 14 residues. Germline values: CDR1 GTSNPN, CDR2 SVGIG (reference sequence). Written as DNA, the CDR3 is TGTGCCTGGTCCCCGCTAGCGGGGGGGAATGAGCAGTTCTTC. This codes for CAWSPLAGGNEQFF.

The chain combines TRBV15 with TRBJ2-7; 8 bases fit TRBD2. CDR1 LNHNV and CDR2 YYDKDF come from the germline V gene (reference sequence). Losses at the gene ends were 1 base for V and 3 bases for J; bases not matched to a gene: 5. This CDR3 is built from 15 residues. The CDR3 is CATSRASGSFYEQYF. CDR3 DNA: TGTGCCACCAGCAGAGCGAGCGGGAGTTTCTACGAGCAGTACTTC.

The chain uses TRBV5-1 and TRBJ1-2, with unresolved D. The V gene lost 1 base and the J gene lost 8 bases, with 15 bases spanning the gap. Germline V gene sequence: CDR1 SGHRS, CDR2 YFSETQ. CDR3 length equals 14 residues. DNA of the CDR3: TGCGCCAGCAGCTTGTTAGGGCGCGTAGGAGGCTACACCTTC. Translation gives CASSLLGRVGGYTF.

The chain has TRBV5-8 and TRBJ2-7; 9 nucleotides match TRBD1. V trimming: 4 bases; J trimming: 3 bases; junction bases outside the gene matches: 5. The CDR3 consists of 14 residues. The V gene's germline CDR1 is SGHTS and CDR2 YDEGEE. Written as DNA, the CDR3 is TGTGCCAGCAGCCTACTGACAGGGGGCTACGAGCAGTACTTC. This sequence encodes CASSLLTGGYEQYF.

This sequence joins TRBV10-3 and TRBJ2-5; D unresolved. Trimming left V 4 bases short and J 1 base short, with 13 bases between. Germline V gives CDR1 ENHRY, CDR2 SYGVKD. The CDR3 runs 15 residues. The CDR3 region is CAISANGLIQETQYF. CDR3 in DNA: TGTGCCATCAGTGCGAATGGCCTAATCCAAGAGACCCAGTACTTC.

The chain combines TRBV7-9 with TRBJ1-1; unclear D gene. Germline V CDR1 and CDR2: SEHNR, FQNEAQ (reference sequence). Trimming removed 7 bases at V and 0 bases at J, with 12 bases between. The CDR3 has 14 amino acids. CDR3 sequence (DNA): TGTGCCAGCAACACAGAACGGATGAACACTGAAGCTTTCTTT. Its translation: CASNTERMNTEAFF.

CDR3 protein: CASSLGSYYEQYF. The CDR3 bases are TGTGCCAGCAGCTTAGGGTCGTACTACGAGCAGTACTTC. V usage is TRBV7-9 and J usage is TRBJ2-7; D remains ambiguous. The CDR3 runs 13 residues. From germline, CDR1 is SEHNR and CDR2 FQNEAQ (reference sequence). V was pared by 1 base and J by 3 bases, with 7 bases between.

The chain recombines TRBV28 with TRBJ1-5, with 11 bases identical to TRBD1. With V trimmed by 5 bases and J by 6 bases, 9 bases remained unmatched. CDR3 length equals 16 residues. Per the germline V gene, CDR1 is MDHEN and CDR2 is SYDVKM. CDR3 DNA: TGTGCCAGCAGTCCTACTCCGGGACAGGGGGGTCAGCCCCAGCATTTT. It is translated as CASSPTPGQGGQPQHF. The full variable domain, its missing parts supplied by reference TRBV28 and TRBJ1-5, is DVKVTQSSRYLVKRTGEKVFLECVQDMDHENMFWYRQDPGLGLRLIYFSYDVKMKEKGDIPEGYSVSREKKERFSLILESASTNQTSMYLCASSPTPGQGGQPQHFGDGTRLSIL.

The chain has TRBV6-1 and TRBJ1-1, with D unclear. Germline V gives CDR1 MNHNS, CDR2 SASEGT. The V end was cut by 6 bases, the J end by 0 bases, with 8 bases between. This CDR3 contains 13 residues. The CDR3 spells CASSKGVNTEAFF. The CDR3 nucleotides are TGTGCCAGCAGCAAGGGAGTGAACACTGAAGCTTTCTTT.

This sequence joins TRBV6-1 and TRBJ1-4; D is unresolved. The CDR3 is made up of 12 amino acids. Germline V gene data show CDR1 as MNHNS and CDR2 as SASEGT. V was trimmed by 7 bases and J by 8 bases, leaving 11 bases between them. The CDR3 is CASNYAGEKLFF. The CDR3 DNA sequence: TGTGCCAGCAACTATGCGGGCGAAAAACTGTTTTTT.

The rearrangement joins TRBV7-9 to TRBJ2-2; no reliable D call. There are 13 residues in the CDR3. The ends were cut back, 1 base at V and 5 bases at J, with 5 bases in the middle. Germline CDR1 reads SEHNR; CDR2 reads FQNEAQ (reference sequence). In nucleotides, the CDR3 is TGTGCCAGCAGCTTAGAGGGAACCGGGGAGCTGTTTTTT. Its protein is CASSLEGTGELFF.

This rearrangement joins TRBV30 to TRBJ1-2; TRBD1 matches 12 bases. V shed 4 bases and J 7 bases; nucleotides not matched to a gene: 4. The germline gives CDR1 GTSNPN, CDR2 SVGIG (reference sequence). This CDR3 comprises 13 residues. Written as DNA, the CDR3 is TGTGCCTGGACCGGGACAGGGGGCGGTGGCTACACCTTC. Translation gives CAWTGTGGGGYTF.

This rearrangement joins TRBV7-6 to TRBJ2-2; D uncertain. Germline lookup yields CDR1 SGHVS and CDR2 FNYEAQ. Trimming removed 5 bases at V and 2 bases at J, with 3 bases between. The CDR3 extends over 12 amino acids. This CDR3 is CASSLNTGELFF. CDR3 coding DNA: TGTGCCAGCAGCCTAAACACCGGGGAGCTGTTTTTT.

This rearrangement joins TRBV6-1 to TRBJ2-6; D is unresolved. The germline V gene encodes CDR1 MNHNS and CDR2 SASEGT. V lost 9 bases to trimming and J lost 0 bases, with 12 bases between them. This CDR3 has 15 residues. CDR3 sequence: CASRGSYSGANVLTF. The CDR3 DNA reads TGTGCCAGTCGAGGCAGCTACTCTGGGGCCAACGTCCTGACTTTC.

This clone turned up a few times. The chain uses TRBV18 and TRBJ1-5; TRBD1 agrees at 10 bases. Trimming at V came to 6 bases and at J to 2 bases, leaving 7 bases not matched to a gene. Per the germline V gene, CDR1 is KGHSH and CDR2 is LQKENI. The CDR3 runs 16 residues. The CDR3 loop is CASSQLGTGGNQPQHF. Written as DNA, the CDR3 is TGTGCCAGCTCGCAGCTTGGGACAGGGGGCAATCAGCCCCAGCATTTT.